Presented here are 5 T cell receptor beta chains from one specimen sequenced in a study of cytotoxic CD8 clonotypes in ibrutinib-treated CLL. Some clones are missing from TCRdb's copy, which holds only in-frame ones; the method was immunoSEQ multiplex PCR. The sample includes 270,000 or so clones, roughly four fifths seen only once; the top ten take approximately 5.1%. Specimen: PBMCs, collected at disease progression, from a patient treated with ibrutinib. All receptors come from a human donor with chronic lymphocytic leukemia.

The genes are TRBV6-6 and TRBJ2-7, with D possibly TRBD2 on 5 matching bases. The CDR3 consists of 12 residues. The V gene's germline CDR1 is MNHNY and CDR2 SVGAGI (reference sequence). V dropped 7 bases and J dropped 2 bases, with 9 bases sitting between them. The CDR3 protein is CASNAGTYEQYF. The CDR3, as DNA: TGTGCCAGCAATGCCGGGACCTACGAGCAGTACTTC.

The chain recombines TRBV5-1 with TRBJ2-7; TRBD1 aligns across 9 bases. Germline trimming cut 4 bases from V and 5 bases from J; bases unmatched to any gene: 4. There are 13 residues in the CDR3. Germline values: CDR1 SGHRS, CDR2 YFSETQ. The DNA of the CDR3 is TGCGCCAGCAGCATAGGGACAGGGAACGAGCAGTACTTC. This gives the protein CASSIGTGNEQYF. Complete variable domain (other parts from reference TRBV5-1 and TRBJ2-7): KAGVTQTPRYLIKTRGQQVTLSCSPISGHRSVSWYQQTPGQGLQFLFEYFSETQRNKGNFPGRFSGRQFSNSRSEMNVSTLELGDSALYLCASSIGTGNEQYFGPGTRLTVT.

The genes are TRBV11-3 and TRBJ1-1; D gene uncertain. The CDR3 has 15 amino acids. From germline, CDR1 is SGHNT and CDR2 YENEEA. The V end was cut by 1 base, the J end by 0 bases, with 9 bases between. In nucleotides, the CDR3 is TGTGCCAGCAGCTTAGGAGCAGCTTTGAACACTGAAGCTTTCTTT. Protein product: CASSLGAALNTEAFF. Full variable domain (rest looked up from reference TRBV11-3 and TRBJ1-1): EAGVVQSPRYKIIEKKQPVAFWCNPISGHNTLYWYLQNLGQGPELLIRYENEEAVDDSQLPKDRFSAERLKGVDSTLKIQPAELGDSAVYLCASSLGAALNTEAFFGQGTRLTVV.

This chain connects TRBV19 to TRBJ2-7; 7 nucleotides align to TRBD2. V was pared by 6 bases and J by 5 bases, with 7 bases of the junction left unmatched. The length of the CDR3 is 13 residues. Germline-derived CDR1 and CDR2 are LNHDA and SQIVND (reference sequence). The DNA for the CDR3 is TGTGCCAGTAGCCTAGCGGCAAAGAACGAGCAGTACTTC. Its protein is CASSLAAKNEQYF. The full variable domain, with the rest looked up from reference TRBV19 and TRBJ2-7, is DGGITQSPKYLFRKEGQNVTLSCEQNLNHDAMYWYRQDPGQGLRLIYYSQIVNDFQKGDIAEGYSVSREKKESFPLTVTSAQKNPTAFYLCASSLAAKNEQYFGPGTRLTVT.

CDR3 nucleotide sequence: TGCAGTGTAGCAGGGTACCACGAGCAGTACTTC. Translating gives CSVAGYHEQYF. The V call is TRBV20-1, the J call TRBJ2-7; D is perhaps TRBD1 (5 bases). V was shortened by 7 bases and J by 5 bases, with 12 bases between the two germline ends. The germline V gene has CDR1 DFQATT and CDR2 SNEGSKA (reference sequence). This CDR3 is built from 11 residues.